Each of the 28 T cell receptor beta chains below was sequenced from the same sample in a study of immune heterogeneity within non-small cell lung tumors. Genomic DNA extracted from bulk tumor tissue served as template. A total of around 600 ng was used per sample. Several biopsies per primary tumor, spaced far apart, were taken during surgery. Before undergoing curative surgery, patients had newly diagnosed non-small cell lung cancer that was untreated. Amplification of TCR beta CDR3 was performed by multiplex PCR with 32 V and 13 J primers. A single record per CDR3 protein comes from TCRdb applying MiXCR to the multiplex PCR reads. This sample has 9,500 to 10,000 distinct CDR3 sequences, with approximately 31% found just once. Source material: lung tumor tissue. The receptors here all came from a man aged 55 to 69 with non-small cell lung cancer.

Concerning this clonotype itself: An end of the junction differs from the germline gene, which may be a read error. This sequence joins TRBV6-2 or TRBV6-3 and TRBJ2-1; 13 nucleotides align to TRBD2. The CDR3 length is 18 residues. Germline-derived CDR1 and CDR2 are MNHEY and SVGEGT. CDR3 sequence (DNA): TGTGCCAGCAGTTTTAGCGGGACTAGCGGGAAGGGGTACAATGGGCAGTTCTTC. This encodes CASSFSGTSGKGYNGQFF.

This clonotype was counted many times. The rearrangement links TRBV27 to TRBJ2-5; TRBD2 matches at 11 bases. Germline-derived CDR1 and CDR2 are MNHEY and SMNVEV (reference sequence). V trimming: 3 bases; J trimming: 4 bases; junction bases outside the gene matches: 4. This CDR3 region has 15 residues. The CDR3 spells CASSLGTSGLETQYF. The CDR3, as DNA: TGTGCCAGCAGTTTGGGGACTAGCGGTTTAGAGACCCAGTACTTC.

Relative to its sample, this clonotype is large. V is TRBV27 and J is TRBJ2-3; the D gene is possibly TRBD1 (6 bases). CDR1 is MNHEY and CDR2 is SMNVEV in the germline V gene (reference sequence). V was trimmed by 0 bases and J by 4 bases, leaving 11 bases between them. The CDR3 loop spans 15 amino acids. CDR3: CASSLSFSGADTQYF. CDR3 nucleotides: TGTGCCAGCAGTTTATCCTTCTCAGGGGCAGATACGCAGTATTTT.

This clonotype showed up many times. J is TRBJ2-3 and V is TRBV7-2; TRBD1 matches at 9 bases. The CDR3 is 15 residues long. Trimming at V came to 5 bases and at J to 0 bases, leaving 3 bases not matched to a gene. Per the germline V gene, CDR1 is SGHTA and CDR2 is FQGNSA. The CDR3 nucleotides are TGTGCCAGCAGCACGGGACAGGGTAGCACAGATACGCAGTATTTT. Amino acid sequence: CASSTGQGSTDTQYF.

By sample share, this clonotype is medium-sized. The chain joins TRBV30 to TRBJ2-2; D is unclear. V lost 3 bases and J 1 base, leaving 6 bases between the germline ends. Germline V lookup: CDR1 GTSNPN, CDR2 SVGIG (reference sequence). This CDR3 is 13 amino acids long. The CDR3 DNA is TGTGCCTGGAGGGAATGGAACACCGGGGAGCTGTTTTTT. It encodes CAWREWNTGELFF.

This clonotype was detected ten times or more. The rearrangement uses TRBV2 and TRBJ2-1; D not certain. The CDR3 extends over 13 amino acids. V lost 4 bases and J lost 4, with 8 bases in between. Germline CDR1 SNHLY, CDR2 FYNNEI. DNA for the CDR3: TGTGCCAGCAGTGTAAATAGGTACAATGAGCAGTTCTTC. Its translation: CASSVNRYNEQFF.

This clonotype was recorded many times. The chain couples TRBV9 to TRBJ1-2; D ambiguous. Germline loops: CDR1 SGDLS, CDR2 YYNGEE. With 0 bases removed from V and 7 bases from J, the gap between germline ends came to 10 bases. CDR3 length: 13 residues. This CDR3 reads CASSVEGVGGYTF. As DNA, the CDR3 is TGTGCCAGCAGCGTAGAGGGAGTGGGTGGCTACACCTTC. The entire variable domain, with the rest obtained from reference TRBV9 and TRBJ1-2, is as follows: DSGVTQTPKHLITATGQRVTLRCSPRSGDLSVYWYQQSLDQGLQFLIQYYNGEERAKGNILERFSAQQFPDLHSELNLSSLELGDSALYFCASSVEGVGGYTFGSGTRLTVV.

This clonotype was found a few times. This chain links TRBV5-4 with TRBJ2-1, with 10 bases matching TRBD2. J was trimmed by 7 bases and V by 4 bases; bases with no gene match: 14. Germline V gene lookup returns CDR1 SGHNT and CDR2 YYREEE (reference sequence). The CDR3 contains 17 residues. This CDR3 reads CASSPPSGRTMLNEQFF. The DNA of the CDR3 is TGTGCCAGCAGCCCCCCTAGCGGGAGAACGATGTTGAATGAGCAGTTCTTC. Variable domain in full (rest from reference TRBV5-4 and TRBJ2-1): ETGVTQSPTHLIKTRGQQVTLRCSSQSGHNTVSWYQQALGQGPQFIFQYYREEENGRGNFPPRFSGLQFPNYSSELNVNALELDDSALYLCASSPPSGRTMLNEQFFGPGTRLTVL.

This clonotype was observed many times. Here the CDR3 reads CASSYSLRNQPQHF. The CDR3 nucleotides read TGTGCCAGCAGTTACTCATTAAGGAATCAGCCCCAGCATTTT. The chain is built from TRBV6-6 and TRBJ1-5, with unresolved D. CDR1 is MNHNY, CDR2 SVGAGI, per germline (reference sequence). Trimming cost V 0 bases and J 4 bases, with 7 bases left between them. This CDR3 is built from 14 residues.

In its sample, this clonotype was seen a few times. The rearrangement uses TRBV4-2 and TRBJ1-1; D is undetermined. Trimming pared 0 bases from V and 1 base from J, leaving 9 bases between. Germline CDR1 reads LGHNA; CDR2 reads YNFKEQ. The CDR3 is 15 amino acids. The CDR3 sequence: CASSQDRGGNTEAFF. The CDR3 nucleotides read TGTGCCAGCAGCCAAGATCGGGGAGGGAACACTGAAGCTTTCTTT.

Sample share makes this clonotype medium-sized. J is TRBJ2-7 and V is TRBV11-3, with 8 nucleotides matching TRBD2. Germline-derived CDR1 and CDR2 are SGHNT and YENEEA. This CDR3 has 16 residues. V dropped 2 bases and J dropped 2; count of bases not matched to a gene: 8. For the CDR3, the DNA is TGTGCCAGCAGCTTACTCGGGGGGGCGGCTACCTACGAGCAGTACTTC. It is translated as CASSLLGGAATYEQYF.

By sample fraction, this clonotype is medium-sized. V usage is TRBV7-2 and J usage is TRBJ2-7, with D possibly TRBD1 on 5 matching bases. Germline V gene lookup returns CDR1 SGHTA and CDR2 FQGNSA. V was trimmed by 3 bases and J by 7 bases, leaving 13 bases between them. The CDR3 is 13 residues long. DNA of the CDR3: TGTGCCAGCAGCTTCACAGGCCCGTGGGAGCAGTACTTC. It is translated as CASSFTGPWEQYF.

The chain carries TRBV5-6 and TRBJ2-2; no firm D call. V was trimmed by 0 bases and J by 0 bases, leaving 0 bases between them. The CDR3 extends over 13 amino acids. The germline CDR1 and CDR2 sequences are SGHDT and YYEEEE. The DNA for the CDR3 is TGTGCCAGCAGCTTGGCGAACACCGGGGAGCTGTTTTTT. It translates to CASSLANTGELFF.

By share, this clonotype ranks as medium-sized. This chain uses TRBV6-2 or TRBV6-3 with TRBJ2-7; D possibly corresponds to TRBD1 (6 bases). Germline-derived CDR1 and CDR2 are MNHEY and SVGEGT. There are 14 residues in the CDR3. Trimming pared 5 bases from V and 0 bases from J, leaving 11 bases between. The CDR3 bases are TGTGCCAGCAGTCCGACAGGTTCCTCCTACGAGCAGTACTTC. This sequence encodes CASSPTGSSYEQYF.

This clonotype has only one observation. The chain uses TRBV12-3 or TRBV12-4 and TRBJ2-6, with 12 bases fitting TRBD2. Unmatched junction bases numbered 6, after V lost 7 bases and J lost 2 bases. The CDR3 covers 17 residues. DNA for the CDR3: TGTGCCAGCACCCGACTAGCGGGAGTTACTGGGGCCAACGTCCTGACTTTC. It translates to CASTRLAGVTGANVLTF.

Details on this clonotype: The junction does not match germline at one end; this may be a read error. The rearrangement links TRBV4-1 to TRBJ2-1; D is perhaps TRBD2 (6 bases). The CDR3 runs to 17 residues. Germline CDR1 and CDR2: MGHRA and YSYEKL. For the CDR3, the DNA is TGCGCCAGCGGCCAAGATGGGAGACTAGGGGCCCACAATGAGCAGTTCTTC. Residues: CASGQDGRLGAHNEQFF.

This clonotype was picked up many times. The rearrangement joins TRBV27 to TRBJ2-1; 11 nucleotides match TRBD2. CDR1 is MNHEY and CDR2 is SMNVEV in the germline V gene (reference sequence). J lost 8 bases, V lost 3 bases, and 3 bases had no gene match. The CDR3 is made up of 14 amino acids. The CDR3 sequence is CASSLGLAVDEQFF. CDR3 DNA: TGTGCCAGCAGTTTGGGACTAGCGGTCGATGAGCAGTTCTTC.

Comment on this clonotype: Relative to the germline gene, one junction end is altered; a read error may explain this. The V and J genes are TRBV25-1 and TRBJ2-7; D gene uncertain. From germline, CDR1 is MGHDK and CDR2 SYGVNS. The CDR3 has 12 amino acids. The CDR3 loop is CAGSVKSYEQYF. CDR3 nucleotide sequence: TGTGCCGGCAGCGTGAAGAGCTACGAGCAGTACTTC.

By share, this clonotype counts as medium-sized. This sequence joins TRBV18 and TRBJ2-7, with D possibly TRBD2 on 5 matching bases. CDR1 and CDR2 (germline): KGHSH, LQKENI. The V end was cut by 0 bases, the J end by 6 bases, with 15 bases between. This CDR3 is 15 amino acids long. This CDR3 reads CASSPPDLRGREQYF. CDR3 in DNA: TGTGCCAGCTCACCACCGGATCTACGAGGGCGCGAGCAGTACTTC.

With respect to this clonotype: Without the conserved terminal phenylalanine or tryptophan, this CDR3 likely stems from a read error. The DNA is left out, because the CDR3 cannot be placed on it with certainty; the CDR3 is given as TCRdb lists it. This chain connects TRBV20-1 to TRBJ2-3; the tabulated D call, TRBD2, remains unverified against the DNA. The CDR3 adds up to 16 amino acids, both ends counted. Looked up from germline, CDR1 is DFQATT and CDR2 is SNEGSKA (reference sequence). This CDR3 is CSARERVGSQEQYFGP.

In its sample, this clonotype ranks as medium-sized (0.01 to 0.1%). This chain connects TRBV7-2 to TRBJ2-7; D possibly uses TRBD1 or TRBD2 (5 bases each). The CDR3 length is 14 residues. V gave up 6 bases and J gave up 3 bases, with 15 bases separating them. The germline V gene encodes CDR1 SGHTA and CDR2 FQGNSA. The CDR3 nucleotides read TGTGCCAGCAGTAGGGACCACGCGAGCTACGAGCAGTACTTC. It translates to CASSRDHASYEQYF.

The chain is built from TRBV11-3 and TRBJ2-7, with 10 bases fitting TRBD2. The CDR3 sequence is 12 residues long. Losses at the gene ends were 2 bases for V and 10 bases for J; bases not matched to a gene: 2. Germline V CDR1 and CDR2: SGHNT, YENEEA. The CDR3, as DNA: TGTGCCAGCAGCTTAACTAGCGGGGTACAGTACTTC. It is translated as CASSLTSGVQYF.

The chain employs TRBV5-1 and TRBJ2-7; 16 positions agree with TRBD2. CDR3 length: 17 amino acids. CDR1 is SGHRS, CDR2 YFSETQ, per germline. J lost 6 bases, V lost 2 bases, and 8 bases had no gene match. The DNA for the CDR3 is TGCGCCAGCAGCTTACTTCCGGGACTAGCGGGAGGGACCGAGCAGTACTTC. Translating gives CASSLLPGLAGGTEQYF.

By sample fraction, this clonotype is medium-sized. The chain combines TRBV20-1 with TRBJ2-1; 12 bases line up with TRBD2. The germline gives CDR1 DFQATT, CDR2 SNEGSKA (reference sequence). The CDR3 totals 17 residues. Trimming cost V 0 bases and J 8 bases; bases outside gene matches: 11. The CDR3 DNA reads TGCAGTGCTAGAGATCCCTGGACTAGCGGGGAAATTTATGAGCAGTTCTTC. This codes for CSARDPWTSGEIYEQFF.

By frequency in the sample, this clonotype is medium-sized. The V and J genes are TRBV2 and TRBJ2-7; 13 positions agree with TRBD2. The CDR3 loop spans 15 amino acids. Germline CDR1 SNHLY, CDR2 FYNNEI. Trimming took 7 bases from V and 2 from J; bases not matched to a gene: 5. The CDR3 DNA is TGTGCCAGCACTGAGGGACTAGCGGGAACCTACGAGCAGTACTTC. It specifies CASTEGLAGTYEQYF.

The chain has TRBV30 and TRBJ2-5; 7 nucleotides align to TRBD1. From germline, CDR1 is GTSNPN and CDR2 SVGIG (reference sequence). The trim removed 1 base at V and 4 bases at J, leaving 6 bases unmatched. This CDR3 region has 14 residues. DNA for the CDR3: TGTGCCTGGAGTGAGGGACAGTTAATAGAGACCCAGTACTTC. Residues: CAWSEGQLIETQYF.

This clonotype was seen ten or more times. V and J are TRBV30 and TRBJ2-2, with D possibly matching TRBD1 (6 bases). V was pared by 0 bases and J by 3 bases, with 14 bases between. The germline V gene has CDR1 GTSNPN and CDR2 SVGIG (reference sequence). The CDR3 sequence is 16 residues long. The CDR3 spells CAWSVMAGVYTGELFF. Written as DNA, the CDR3 is TGTGCCTGGAGTGTAATGGCAGGGGTATACACCGGGGAGCTGTTTTTT.

This clonotype was observed at least ten times. The CDR3 loop is CASSSLPGLASNTGELFF. The CDR3 region has the DNA TGTGCCAGCAGCTCCCTTCCGGGACTAGCGTCGAACACCGGGGAGCTGTTTTTT. The rearrangement uses TRBV7-9 and TRBJ2-2, with TRBD2 identical over 10 bases. V trimming: 4 bases; J trimming: 0 bases; junction bases outside the gene matches: 8. The CDR3 runs 18 residues. Germline V CDR1 and CDR2: SEHNR, FQNEAQ (reference sequence).